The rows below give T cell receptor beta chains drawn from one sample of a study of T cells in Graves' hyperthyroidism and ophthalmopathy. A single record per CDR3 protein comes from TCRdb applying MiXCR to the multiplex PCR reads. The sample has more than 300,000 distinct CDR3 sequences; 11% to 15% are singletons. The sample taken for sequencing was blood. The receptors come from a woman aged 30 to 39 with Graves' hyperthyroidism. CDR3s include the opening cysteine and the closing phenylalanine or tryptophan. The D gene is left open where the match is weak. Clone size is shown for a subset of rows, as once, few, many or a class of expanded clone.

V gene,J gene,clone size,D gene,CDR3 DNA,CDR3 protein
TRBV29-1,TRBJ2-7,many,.,TGCAGCGTTGGGGATCAGGGGAGCGAGCAGTACTTC,CSVGDQGSEQYF
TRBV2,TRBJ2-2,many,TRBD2,TGTGCCAGCAGCCTACTAGCGGGGGCCTCCTCAAAGCCTCACACGAACACCGGGGAGCTGTTTTTT,CASSLLAGASSKPHTNTGELFF
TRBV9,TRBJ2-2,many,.,TGTGCCAGCAGCGTAGGCATGAACACCGGGGAGCTGTTTTTT,CASSVGMNTGELFF
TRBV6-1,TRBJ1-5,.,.,TGTGCCAGCACCAAAATCCCAGGGGCGGGGGGTCAGCCCCAGCATTTT,CASTKIPGAGGQPQHF
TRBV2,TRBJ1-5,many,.,TGTGCCAGCAGTCGCGAAGGGGGTAGCAATCAGCCCCAGCATTTT,CASSREGGSNQPQHF
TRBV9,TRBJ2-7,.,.,TGTGCCAGCAGCGCTTACGAGCAGTACTTC,CASSAYEQYF
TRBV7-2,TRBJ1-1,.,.,TGTGCCAGCAGCCACTCGCCCCGGGGCACTGAAGCTTTCTTT,CASSHSPRGTEAFF
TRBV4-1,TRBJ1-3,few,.,TGCGCCAGCAGCCAACCTACAACCTCTGGAAACACCATATATTTT,CASSQPTTSGNTIYF
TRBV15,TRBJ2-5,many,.,TGTGCCACCAGCTTCGGGACGCAAGAGACCCAGTACTTC,CATSFGTQETQYF
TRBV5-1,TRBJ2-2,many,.,TGCGCCAGCAGCTTTTCCTACGGGACAAGTGTCGTAGGGGAGCTGTTTTTT,CASSFSYGTSVVGELFF
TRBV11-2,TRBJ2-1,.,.,TGTGCCAGCAGCCCTAGCTCGGCGCAGTTCTTC,CASSPSSAQFF
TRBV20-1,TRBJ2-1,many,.,TGCAGTGCTAGAGATCTGGGGCATTACAATGAGCAGTTCTTC,CSARDLGHYNEQFF
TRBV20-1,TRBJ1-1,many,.,TGCAGTGCTAGAGTCAACACTGAAGCTTTCTTT,CSARVNTEAFF
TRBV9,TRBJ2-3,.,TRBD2,TGTGCCAGCAGCGCCGACGGCGGGAGTTCGAAACGCGGTGGCACAGATACGCAGTATTTT,CASSADGGSSKRGGTDTQYF
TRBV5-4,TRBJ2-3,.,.,TGTGCCAGCAGCTCCAGGGGGGGGGCGGATACGCAGTATTTT,CASSSRGGADTQYF
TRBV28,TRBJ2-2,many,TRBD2,TGTGCCAGTGCCTACGTCCGGCTAGCGGTAAACACCGGGGAGCTGTTTTTT,CASAYVRLAVNTGELFF
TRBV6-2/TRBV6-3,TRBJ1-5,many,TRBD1,TGTGCCAGCAGTTACTTACCGGGACAGGGGACCGATCCGCCCCAGCATTTT,CASSYLPGQGTDPPQHF
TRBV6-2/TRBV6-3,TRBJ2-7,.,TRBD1,TGTGCCAGCAGTTACAGTCGTCGGACAGGGGGCGCATACGAGCAGTACTTC,CASSYSRRTGGAYEQYF
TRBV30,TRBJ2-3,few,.,TGTGCCTGGAGTAGCCAGCCAATTTTCACAGATACGCAGTATTTT,CAWSSQPIFTDTQYF
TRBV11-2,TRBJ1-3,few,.,TGTGCCAGCAGCCGGCCGGGACCCAAAAACGGAAACACCATATATTTT,CASSRPGPKNGNTIYF
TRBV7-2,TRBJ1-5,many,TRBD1,TGTGCCGTTCCACAGGGGCGCAATCAGCCCCAGCATTTT,CAVPQGRNQPQHF
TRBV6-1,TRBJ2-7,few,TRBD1,TGTGCCAGCAGCCCTCTATGGACAGGGGGAATCTACGAGCAGTACTTC,CASSPLWTGGIYEQYF
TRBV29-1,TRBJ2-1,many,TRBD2,TGCAGCGCAGCATCCACGGGACTAGCGGGCCGACAAATCTACAATGAGCAGTTCTTC,CSAASTGLAGRQIYNEQFF
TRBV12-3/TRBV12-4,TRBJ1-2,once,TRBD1,TGTGCCAGCAGTTTCGGGACAGGGGAGGCGGGCTACACCTTC,CASSFGTGEAGYTF
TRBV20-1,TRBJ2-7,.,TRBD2,TGCAGTGCTAGAGGGGCGCAGCTAGCGGCCTCCTACGAGCAGTACTTC,CSARGAQLAASYEQYF
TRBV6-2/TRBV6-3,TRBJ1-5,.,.,TGTGCCAGCAGTTACTCGCAACAGCCCCAGCATTTT,CASSYSQQPQHF
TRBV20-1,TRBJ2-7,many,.,TGCAGTGCTAGCCGGGACGCCTCCCGGCGGGAGCAGTACTTC,CSASRDASRREQYF
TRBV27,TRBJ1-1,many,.,TGTGCCAGCAGGCGCCACCAGGGGCCTGAAGCTTTCTTT,CASRRHQGPEAFF
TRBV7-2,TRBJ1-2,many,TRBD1,TGTGCCAGCAGCTTGGGACAGGGGGCGAACACCTTC,CASSLGQGANTF
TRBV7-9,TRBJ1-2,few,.,TGTGCCAGCAGCCCACCTGACCCTGACTATGGCTACACCTTC,CASSPPDPDYGYTF
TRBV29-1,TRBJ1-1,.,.,TGCAGCGTTGGGGGACACGGAAGGAACACTGAAGCTTTCTTT,CSVGGHGRNTEAFF
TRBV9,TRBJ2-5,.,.,TGTGCCAGCAGCCCCGCTGGCGGAGCAGAGACCCAGTACTTC,CASSPAGGAETQYF
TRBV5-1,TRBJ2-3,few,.,TGCGCCAGCAGCCCCCGACCTTTTTCCACAGATACGCAGTATTTT,CASSPRPFSTDTQYF